This T cell receptor (beta chain) is from a study of human T cells and chemical hapten exposure. MiXCR, applied by TCRdb to the RACE reads, yields one record per CDR3 protein. The profile shows 150,000 to 200,000 distinct CDR3 sequences, around 15% of them singletons. The germline V and J ends were trimmed by 2 bases and 2 bases, with 10 bases remaining between them. Germline CDR1 and CDR2: MNHNS and SASEGT. This CDR3 has 15 residues. Indicated time point: patch test 1, 2 weeks after DPC sensitization. Treatment denoted: therapeutic diphenylcyclopropenone sensitization with weekly scalp DPC. Alopecia patients, 18 to 70 years old and DPC-suitable, served as donors.

The chain carries TRBV6-1 and TRBJ1-5, with D possibly being TRBD1 (5 bases). This sample comprised whole blood, obtained in connection with sensitization to the hapten diphenylcyclopropenone (DPC). The receptor was isolated from a woman aged 25 to 39 with alopecia areata. Some clones in this sample may be carry-over from other donors' samples. For the CDR3, the DNA is TGTGCCAGCAGTGAAAGCCAGGGCCGCAATCAGCCCCAGCATTTT. This sequence encodes CASSESQGRNQPQHF.